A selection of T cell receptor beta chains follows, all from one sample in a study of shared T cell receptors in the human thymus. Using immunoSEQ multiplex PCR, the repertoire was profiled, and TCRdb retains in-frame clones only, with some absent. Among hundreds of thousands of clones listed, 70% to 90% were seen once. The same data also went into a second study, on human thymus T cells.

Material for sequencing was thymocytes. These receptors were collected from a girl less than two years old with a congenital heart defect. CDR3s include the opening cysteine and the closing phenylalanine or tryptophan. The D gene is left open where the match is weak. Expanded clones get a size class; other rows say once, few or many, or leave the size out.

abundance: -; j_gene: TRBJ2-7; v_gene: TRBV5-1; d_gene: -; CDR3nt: TGCGCCAGCAGCTGGTCCCCTATTAACGAGCAGTACTTC; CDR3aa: CASSWSPINEQYF
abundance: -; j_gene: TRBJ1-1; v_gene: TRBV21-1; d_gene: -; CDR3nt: TGTGCCAGCAGCAAGGAGGGGGACAGGGATCCAAGGACTGAAGCTTTCTTT; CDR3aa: CASSKEGDRDPRTEAFF
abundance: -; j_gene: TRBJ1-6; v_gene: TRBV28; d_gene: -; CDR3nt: TGTGCCAGCAGCGGGAGTTTGTTAGGTTCACCCCTCCACTTT; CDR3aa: CASSGSLLGSPLHF
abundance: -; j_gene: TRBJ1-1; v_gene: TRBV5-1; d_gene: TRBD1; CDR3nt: TGCGCCAGCAGCGCAAACCGGGACAGGGGGCTTTTCCCTGAAGCTTTCTTT; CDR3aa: CASSANRDRGLFPEAFF
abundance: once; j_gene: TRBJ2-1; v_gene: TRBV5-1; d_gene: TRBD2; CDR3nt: TGCGCCAGCAGCTTGGTACTAGCGGGGTACAATGAGCAGTTCTTC; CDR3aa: CASSLVLAGYNEQFF
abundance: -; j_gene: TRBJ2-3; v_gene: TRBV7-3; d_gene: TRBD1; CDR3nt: TGTGCCAGCAGCAACAGGGACAGGGTGGTCGATAACCCAGATACGCAGTATTTT; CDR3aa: CASSNRDRVVDNPDTQYF
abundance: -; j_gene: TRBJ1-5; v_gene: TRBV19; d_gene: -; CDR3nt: TGTGCCAGTAGTATAGTAAAGGGGCAGCACTCCAATCAGCCCCAGCATTTT; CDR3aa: CASSIVKGQHSNQPQHF
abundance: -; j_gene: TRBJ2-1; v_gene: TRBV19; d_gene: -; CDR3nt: TGTGCCAGTAGTTCAACCAAACTTTTTCTTTACAATGAGCAGTTCTTC; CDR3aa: CASSSTKLFLYNEQFF
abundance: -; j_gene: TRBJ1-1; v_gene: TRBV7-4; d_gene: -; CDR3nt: TGTGCCAGCAGCTTAGTTGTGCCTATAAACACTGAAGCTTTCTTT; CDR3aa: CASSLVVPINTEAFF
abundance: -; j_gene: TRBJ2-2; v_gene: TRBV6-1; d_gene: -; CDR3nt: TGTGCCAGCAGTGGGCCAACCGGGGAGCTGTTTTTT; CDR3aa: CASSGPTGELFF
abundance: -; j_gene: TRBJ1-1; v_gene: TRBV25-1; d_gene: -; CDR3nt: TGTGCCACCCAGGATTCTATGAACACTGAAGCTTTCTTT; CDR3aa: CATQDSMNTEAFF
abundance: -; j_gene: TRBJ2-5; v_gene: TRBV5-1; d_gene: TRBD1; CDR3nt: TGCGCCAGCAGCTCACCGGGACAGGGTTCCCAAGAGACCCAGTACTTC; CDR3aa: CASSSPGQGSQETQYF
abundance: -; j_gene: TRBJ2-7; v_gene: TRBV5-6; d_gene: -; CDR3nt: TGTGCCAGCAGCTTGTCCCTAGCTGAAGATTACGAGCAGTACTTC; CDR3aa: CASSLSLAEDYEQYF
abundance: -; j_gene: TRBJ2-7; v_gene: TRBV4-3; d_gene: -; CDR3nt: TGCGCCAGCAGCCAAGAGGCAGGGATGCCCGAGCAGTACTTC; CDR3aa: CASSQEAGMPEQYF
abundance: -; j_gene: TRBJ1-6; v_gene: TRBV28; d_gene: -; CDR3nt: TGTGCCAGCAGTTTATACAACACACCCCCCATTTCACCCCTCCACTTT; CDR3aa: CASSLYNTPPISPLHF
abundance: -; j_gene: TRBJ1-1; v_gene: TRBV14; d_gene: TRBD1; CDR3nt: TGTGCCAGCAGCCATCAATTGGACAGGGACACTGAAGCTTTCTTT; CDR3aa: CASSHQLDRDTEAFF
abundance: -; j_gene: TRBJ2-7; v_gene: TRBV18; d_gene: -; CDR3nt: TGTGCCAGCTCACAACCGGGACTGGTCTACGAGCAGTACTTC; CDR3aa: CASSQPGLVYEQYF
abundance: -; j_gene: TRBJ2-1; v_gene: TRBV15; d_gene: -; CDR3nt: TGTGCCACCAGCAGGGTTAACTTCTACAATGAGCAGTTCTTC; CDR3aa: CATSRVNFYNEQFF
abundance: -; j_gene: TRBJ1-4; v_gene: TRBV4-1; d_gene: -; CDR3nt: TGCGCCAGCAGCCAGAAGACACCATATGCAACTAATGAAAAACTGTTTTTT; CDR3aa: CASSQKTPYATNEKLFF
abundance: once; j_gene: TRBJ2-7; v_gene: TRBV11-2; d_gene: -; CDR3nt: TGTGCCAGCAGCTTAGGTCGATCAGAATACGAGCAGTACTTC; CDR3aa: CASSLGRSEYEQYF
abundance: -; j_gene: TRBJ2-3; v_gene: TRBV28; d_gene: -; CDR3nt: TGTGCCAGCAGTCCCCCTCTCGGTGGGGGGGCATCAGATACGCAGTATTTT; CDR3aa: CASSPPLGGGASDTQYF
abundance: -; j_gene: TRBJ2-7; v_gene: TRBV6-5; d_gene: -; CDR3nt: TGTGCCAGCAGTGTCTCTCCACCGGGGGTGGAGGAGCAGTACTTC; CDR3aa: CASSVSPPGVEEQYF
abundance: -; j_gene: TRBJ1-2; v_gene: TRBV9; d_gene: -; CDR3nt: TGTGCCAGCAGCGTACCAGCTACGTCTGTGGGGGAAGGGGGCTATGGCTACACCTTC; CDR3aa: CASSVPATSVGEGGYGYTF
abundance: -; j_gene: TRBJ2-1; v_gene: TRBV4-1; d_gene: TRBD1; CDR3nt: TGCGCCAGCAGCCAAGGCACCCGGGACAGACAGATCTACAATGAGCAGTTCTTC; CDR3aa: CASSQGTRDRQIYNEQFF
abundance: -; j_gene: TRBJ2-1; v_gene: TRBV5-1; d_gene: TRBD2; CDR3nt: TGCGCCAGCAGCTCTGGGAGAGTGGGCGGGGGTCGCAATGAGCAGTTCTTC; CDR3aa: CASSSGRVGGGRNEQFF
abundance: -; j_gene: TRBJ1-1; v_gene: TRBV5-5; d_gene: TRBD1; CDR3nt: TGTGCCAGCAGCCCTGACAGGGCGACTGAAGCTTTCTTT; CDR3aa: CASSPDRATEAFF
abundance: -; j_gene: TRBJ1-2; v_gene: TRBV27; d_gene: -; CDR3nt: TGTGCCAGCAGTGGCCAGGGCTATGGCTACACCTTC; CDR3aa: CASSGQGYGYTF
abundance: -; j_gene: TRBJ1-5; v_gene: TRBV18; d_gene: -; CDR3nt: TGTGCCAGCTCACGGCAGGGGTTGGGTCAGCCCCAGCATTTT; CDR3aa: CASSRQGLGQPQHF
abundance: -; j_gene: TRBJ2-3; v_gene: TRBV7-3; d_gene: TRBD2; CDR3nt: TGTGCCAGCAGCTTACACGCTAGCGGGGGGGTTCCAGATACGCAGTATTTT; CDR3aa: CASSLHASGGVPDTQYF
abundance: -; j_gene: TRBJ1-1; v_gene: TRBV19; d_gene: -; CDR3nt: TGTGCCAGTAGTATTCAGGGTAACACTGAAGCTTTCTTT; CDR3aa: CASSIQGNTEAFF
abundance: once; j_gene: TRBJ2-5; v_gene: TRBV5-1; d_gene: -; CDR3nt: TGCGCCAGCAGCTTGGGGACAGAAGAGACCCAGTACTTC; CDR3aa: CASSLGTEETQYF
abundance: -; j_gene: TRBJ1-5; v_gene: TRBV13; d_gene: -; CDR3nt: TGTGCCAGCAGCTTCAGTCCGGGATACAATCAGCCCCAGCATTTT; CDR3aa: CASSFSPGYNQPQHF
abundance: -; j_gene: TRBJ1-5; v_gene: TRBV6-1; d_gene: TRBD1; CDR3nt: TGTGCCAGCAGTGACGGACAGGGTTCTTGGCCCCAGCATTTT; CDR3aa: CASSDGQGSWPQHF
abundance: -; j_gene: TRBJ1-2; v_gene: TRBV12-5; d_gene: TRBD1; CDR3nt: TGTGCTAGTGGTTCGGCCCCGTGGTGGGCAGGGGGAAGGGTCGGCTACACCTTC; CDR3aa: CASGSAPWWAGGRVGYTF
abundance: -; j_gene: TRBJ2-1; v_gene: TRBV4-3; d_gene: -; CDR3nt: TGCGCCAGCAGCCAAGACGCGGGACAGAAGCAGTTCTTC; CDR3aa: CASSQDAGQKQFF
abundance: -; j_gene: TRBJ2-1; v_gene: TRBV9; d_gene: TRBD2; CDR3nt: TGTGCCAGCAGCGCCCCCCCTTCGGCCCTAGCGGGGGGGCGACGGGGCGATGAGCAGTTCTTC; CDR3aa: CASSAPPSALAGGRRGDEQFF
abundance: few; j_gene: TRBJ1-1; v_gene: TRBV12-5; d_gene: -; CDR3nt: TGTGCTAGTGGTTTGGGACAGCATAACACTGAAGCTTTCTTT; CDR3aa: CASGLGQHNTEAFF
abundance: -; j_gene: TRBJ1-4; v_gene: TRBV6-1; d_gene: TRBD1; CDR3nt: TGTGCCAGCAGTGAATTTGGGGGACAGGGTGGGGGAAAACTGTTTTTT; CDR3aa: CASSEFGGQGGGKLFF
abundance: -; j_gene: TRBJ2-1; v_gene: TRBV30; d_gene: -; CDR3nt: TGTGCCTGGAGTGGGGTGGGACTTAGCTCCTACAATGAGCAGTTCTTC; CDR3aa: CAWSGVGLSSYNEQFF
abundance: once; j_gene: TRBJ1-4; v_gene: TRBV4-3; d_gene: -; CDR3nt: TGCGCCAGCAGCCCTGACGCCGGGAGAGTAAATGAAAAACTGTTTTTT; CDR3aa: CASSPDAGRVNEKLFF
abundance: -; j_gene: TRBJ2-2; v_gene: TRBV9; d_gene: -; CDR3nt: TGTGCCAGCAGCGCCTTCACCGGGGAGCTGTTTTTT; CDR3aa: CASSAFTGELFF
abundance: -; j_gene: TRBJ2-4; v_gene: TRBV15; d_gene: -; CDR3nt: TGTGCCACCAGCAGAGAACCTACAGGGCGGCGGACCAAAAACATTCAGTACTTC; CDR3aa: CATSREPTGRRTKNIQYF
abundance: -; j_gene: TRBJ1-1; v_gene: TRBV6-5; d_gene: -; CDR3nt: TGTGCCAGCAGTTACTCGTTCCAGGGAAACACTGAAGCTTTCTTT; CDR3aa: CASSYSFQGNTEAFF
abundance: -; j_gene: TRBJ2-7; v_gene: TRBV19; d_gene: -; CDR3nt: TGTGCCAGTAGGGGCAGGGTAATGGGCGAGCAGTACTTC; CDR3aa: CASRGRVMGEQYF
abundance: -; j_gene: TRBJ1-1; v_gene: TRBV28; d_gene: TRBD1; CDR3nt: TGTGCCAGCAGTTTATGCCCAAACGACAGGGATGAGGCCACTGAAGCTTTCTTT; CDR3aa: CASSLCPNDRDEATEAFF
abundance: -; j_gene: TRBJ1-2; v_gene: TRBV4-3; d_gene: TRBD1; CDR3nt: TGCGCCAGCAGCCGGGGACAGGGGGCTTTCAACTATGGCTACACCTTC; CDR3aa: CASSRGQGAFNYGYTF
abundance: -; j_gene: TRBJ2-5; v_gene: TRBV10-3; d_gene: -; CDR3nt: TGTGCCATCAGTGAGGACTACAAGAAAGAGACCCAGTACTTC; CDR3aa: CAISEDYKKETQYF
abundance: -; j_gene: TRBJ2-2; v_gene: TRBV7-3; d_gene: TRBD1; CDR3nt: TGTGCCAGCAGCGACGCCCTCCGGGACAGGGGACCCGGGGAGCTGTTTTTT; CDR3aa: CASSDALRDRGPGELFF
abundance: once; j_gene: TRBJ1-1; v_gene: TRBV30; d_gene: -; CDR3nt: TGTGCCTGGTCCGAGGGTCGGACTGAAGCTTTCTTT; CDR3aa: CAWSEGRTEAFF
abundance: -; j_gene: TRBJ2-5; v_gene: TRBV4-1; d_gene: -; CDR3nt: TGCGCCAGCAGCCAACGGCTAGCTATGGAGCAGTACTTC; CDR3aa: CASSQRLAMEQYF
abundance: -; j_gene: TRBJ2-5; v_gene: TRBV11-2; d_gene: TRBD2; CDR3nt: TGTGCCAGCACCCAACGGCGGGGGTCCCTCCAAGAGACCCAGTACTTC; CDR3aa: CASTQRRGSLQETQYF
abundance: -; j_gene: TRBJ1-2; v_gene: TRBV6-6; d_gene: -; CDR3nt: TGTGCCAGCAGTTACTCGAATGCGTATGGCTACACCTTC; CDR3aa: CASSYSNAYGYTF
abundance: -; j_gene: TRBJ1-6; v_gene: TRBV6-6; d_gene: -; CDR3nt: TGTGCCAGCAGGCCGACAGGCCGGCCCCATTCACCCCTCCACTTT; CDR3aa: CASRPTGRPHSPLHF
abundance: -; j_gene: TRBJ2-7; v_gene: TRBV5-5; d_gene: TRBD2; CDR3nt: TGTGCCAGCAGCTATTATAGCGGGGACTCCTACGAGCAGTACTTC; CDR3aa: CASSYYSGDSYEQYF
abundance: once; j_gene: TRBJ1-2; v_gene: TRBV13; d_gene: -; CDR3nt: TGTGCCAGCAGCCCTTCTTCGTTTTCCGGCTATGGCTACACCTTC; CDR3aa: CASSPSSFSGYGYTF
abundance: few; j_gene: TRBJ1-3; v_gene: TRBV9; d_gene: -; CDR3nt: TGTGCCAGCACCGTTGGACCTAACAAGGGAGACACCATATATTTT; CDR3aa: CASTVGPNKGDTIYF
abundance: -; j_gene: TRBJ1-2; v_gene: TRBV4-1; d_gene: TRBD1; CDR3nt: TGCGCCAGCAGCCAAGATTCCGGGGGACAGGGTCATGGCTACACCTTC; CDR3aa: CASSQDSGGQGHGYTF
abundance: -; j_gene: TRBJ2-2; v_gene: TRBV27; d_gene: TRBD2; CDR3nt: TGTGCCAGCAGTCTACTCTCGACTAGCGGGGGGTTTAGAATAAACACCGGGGAGCTGTTTTTT; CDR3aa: CASSLLSTSGGFRINTGELFF
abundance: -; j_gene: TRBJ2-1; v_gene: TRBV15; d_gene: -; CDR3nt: TGTGCCACCAGCATCGGGGACATCTACAATGAGCAGTTCTTC; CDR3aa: CATSIGDIYNEQFF
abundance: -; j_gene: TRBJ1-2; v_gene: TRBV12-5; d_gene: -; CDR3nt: TGTGCTAGTGAACCTCTCGGGGATGGCTACACCTTC; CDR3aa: CASEPLGDGYTF